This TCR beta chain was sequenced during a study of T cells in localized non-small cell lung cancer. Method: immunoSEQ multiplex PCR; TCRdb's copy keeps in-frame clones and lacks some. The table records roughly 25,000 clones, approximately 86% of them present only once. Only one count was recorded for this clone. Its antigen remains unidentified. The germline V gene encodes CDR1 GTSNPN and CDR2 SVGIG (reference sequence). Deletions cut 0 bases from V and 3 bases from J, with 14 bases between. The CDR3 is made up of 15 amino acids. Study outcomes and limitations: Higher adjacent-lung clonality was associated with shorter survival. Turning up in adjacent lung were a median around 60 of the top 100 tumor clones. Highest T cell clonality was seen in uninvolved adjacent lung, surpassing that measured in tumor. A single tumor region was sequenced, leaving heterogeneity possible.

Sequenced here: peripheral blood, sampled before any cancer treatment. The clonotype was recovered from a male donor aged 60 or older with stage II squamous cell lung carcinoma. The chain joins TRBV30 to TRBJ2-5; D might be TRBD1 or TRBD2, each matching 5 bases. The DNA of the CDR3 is TGTGCCTGGAGTGTGGGGCCTTGGGGGAAAGAGACCCAGTACTTC. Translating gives CAWSVGPWGKETQYF.